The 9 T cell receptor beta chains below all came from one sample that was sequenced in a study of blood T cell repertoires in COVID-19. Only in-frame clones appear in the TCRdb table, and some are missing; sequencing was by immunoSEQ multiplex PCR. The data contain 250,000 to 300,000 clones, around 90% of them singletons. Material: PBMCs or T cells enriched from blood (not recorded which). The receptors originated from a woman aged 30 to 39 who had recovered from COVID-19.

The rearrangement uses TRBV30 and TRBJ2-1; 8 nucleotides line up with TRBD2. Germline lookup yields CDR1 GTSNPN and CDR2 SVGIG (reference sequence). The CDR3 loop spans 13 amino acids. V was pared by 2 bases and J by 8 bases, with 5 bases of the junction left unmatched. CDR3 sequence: CAWSRTSPYEQFF. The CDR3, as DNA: TGTGCCTGGAGTAGGACTAGCCCTTATGAGCAGTTCTTC.

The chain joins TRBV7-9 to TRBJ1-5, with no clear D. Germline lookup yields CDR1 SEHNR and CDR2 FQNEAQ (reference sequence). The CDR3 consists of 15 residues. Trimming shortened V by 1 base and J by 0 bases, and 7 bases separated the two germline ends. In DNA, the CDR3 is TGTGCCAGCAGCTTAGGGTCCTATAGCAATCAGCCCCAGCATTTT. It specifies CASSLGSYSNQPQHF. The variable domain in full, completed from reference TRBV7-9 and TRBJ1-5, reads DTGVSQNPRHKITKRGQNVTFRCDPISEHNRLYWYRQTLGQGPEFLTYFQNEAQLEKSRLLSDRFSAERPKGSFSTLEIQRTEQGDSAMYLCASSLGSYSNQPQHFGDGTRLSIL.

The CDR3, as DNA: TGTGCCAGCAGCTTAGCGCCACAGGGAGTAACAGATACGCAGTATTTT. Its translation: CASSLAPQGVTDTQYF. The chain links TRBV7-6 to TRBJ2-3; a possible D gene is TRBD1 (6 bases). Trimming shortened V by 0 bases and J by 3 bases, and 13 bases separated the two germline ends. The CDR3 extends over 16 amino acids. Germline V gene lookup returns CDR1 SGHVS and CDR2 FNYEAQ.

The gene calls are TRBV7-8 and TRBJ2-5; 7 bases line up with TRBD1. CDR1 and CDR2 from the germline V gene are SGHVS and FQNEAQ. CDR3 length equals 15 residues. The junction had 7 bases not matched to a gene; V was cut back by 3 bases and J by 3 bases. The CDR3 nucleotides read TGTGCCAGCAGCTTTTGGGGAGACAGGGAAGAGACCCAGTACTTC. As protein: CASSFWGDREETQYF.

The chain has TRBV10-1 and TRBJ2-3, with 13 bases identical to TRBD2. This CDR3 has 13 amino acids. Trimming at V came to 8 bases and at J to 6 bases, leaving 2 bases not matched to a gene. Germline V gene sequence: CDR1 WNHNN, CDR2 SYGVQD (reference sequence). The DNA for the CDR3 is TGCGCCAGCGGGACTAGCGGGAAGGATACGCAGTATTTT. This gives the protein CASGTSGKDTQYF.

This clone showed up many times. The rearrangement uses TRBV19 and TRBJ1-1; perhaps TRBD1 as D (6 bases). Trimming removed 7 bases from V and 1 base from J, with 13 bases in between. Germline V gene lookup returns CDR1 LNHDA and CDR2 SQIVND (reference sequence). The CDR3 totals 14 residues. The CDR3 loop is CASKDETGNTEAFF. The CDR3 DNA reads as TGTGCCAGTAAAGATGAGACAGGGAACACTGAAGCTTTCTTT.

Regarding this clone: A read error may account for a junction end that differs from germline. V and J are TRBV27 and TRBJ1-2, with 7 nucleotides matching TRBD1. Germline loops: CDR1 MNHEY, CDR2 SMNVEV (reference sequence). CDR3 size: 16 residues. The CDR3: CASRFSRQGSLYGYTF. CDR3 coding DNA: TGTGCCAGCCGTTTCTCTCGACAGGGCTCTCTCTATGGCTACACCTTC.

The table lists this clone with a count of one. In DNA form, the CDR3 reads TGTGCTACCCAGGGGACCTCCTATAATTCACCCCTCCACTTT. Its protein is CATQGTSYNSPLHF. J is TRBJ1-6 and V is TRBV30; a possible D gene is TRBD1 (6 bases). This CDR3 has 14 amino acids. Germline assignment: CDR1 GTSNPN and CDR2 SVGIG (reference sequence).

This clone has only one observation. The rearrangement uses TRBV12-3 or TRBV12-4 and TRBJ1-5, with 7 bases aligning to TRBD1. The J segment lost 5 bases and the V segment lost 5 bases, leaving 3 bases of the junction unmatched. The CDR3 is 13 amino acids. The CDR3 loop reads CASSNQGDQPQHF. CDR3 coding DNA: TGTGCCAGCAGTAATCAGGGGGATCAGCCCCAGCATTTT.